The clone carrying this T cell receptor beta chain was counted between two and nine times. Its antigen is unknown. One end of the junction varies from germline; a read error may be responsible. Other DNA sequences in this specimen translate into the identical CDR3. Use of 60 Vbeta and 13 Jbeta primers characterized the PCR. Assay: immunoSEQ multiplex PCR; the TCRdb copy retains only in-frame clones and omits some. In the table there are some 130,000 clones, about 61% of which are singletons. These data originate in a study of cytomegalovirus exposure and HLA in healthy donors. Study-level results: Further analysis was carried out later, and it showed several of the most significant clusters appearing linked to common viral pathogens. CMV serostatus was the only immune exposure information that was available. Association of a missense DCLRE1C variant with TCR beta V- and J-gene trimming was reported in a later analysis.

Per germline, CDR1 MNHNY and CDR2 SVGAGI (reference sequence). The CDR3 runs 16 residues. The sample comprised PBMCs. The chain employs TRBV6-6 and TRBJ1-6; 10 bases map to TRBD1. The clonotype originates from a woman between 35 and 50 years old in good health and CMV-seronegative. The CDR3 DNA follows: TGTGCCAGCACCGACAGGGGGCACTCCTATAATTCCCCCCTCCACTTT. It is translated as CASTDRGHSYNSPLHF.